This TCR beta chain is from a study of spatial heterogeneity in lung cancer. Time point reported: blood at routine non-recurrence follow-up after resection. The CDR3 is made up of 14 amino acids. The V gene lost 3 bases and the J gene lost 4 bases, with 13 bases spanning the gap. The germline gives CDR1 SNHLY, CDR2 FYNNEI. This clonotype has a count of ten or more. Each CDR3 protein is one row after TCRdb ran MiXCR on the 5' RACE reads. The repertoire holds around 45,000 distinct CDR3 sequences, with 20% to 25% as singletons. The sample was PBMCs, taken at follow-up. The TCR was taken from a female donor with early-stage non-small cell lung cancer. The rearrangement joins TRBV2 to TRBJ2-7; possible D gene TRBD1, 5 bases. As DNA, the CDR3 is TGTGCCAGCAGTGAGGTAGGGAAGGGGTACGAGCAGTACTTC. This gives the protein CASSEVGKGYEQYF.